These T cell receptor beta chains were read from a single sample in a study of cytomegalovirus exposure and HLA in healthy donors. Sequencing used immunoSEQ multiplex PCR; TCRdb keeps in-frame clones, though not all of them. The table lists about 200,000 clones, 65% to 85% of them singletons. The sample consisted of PBMCs. The receptors shown here come from a man aged 25-45 years in good health and CMV-seronegative. Each CDR3 is given with its conserved first and last residue.

V gene,CDR3 protein
TRBV7-9,CASRGPGQGHEQYF
TRBV7-7,CASSLKVSDSEQYF
TRBV4-1,CASSQVLDRQNYGYTF
TRBV7-2,CASSSWTGRGTEAFF
TRBV19,CASSTTGTGGEKLFF
TRBV5-4,CASTPGTEVYGYTF
TRBV5-1,CASSSDRDGKKLFF
TRBV6-1,CASSESVQGGRGYTF
TRBV28,CASTPLDRGIAFF
TRBV27,CASSSAYRGLNGELFF
TRBV2,CASSGGGRAQPQHF
TRBV28,CASSLTGLTGELFF
TRBV6-5,CASSPGRDYGYTF
TRBV6-5,CASSPFNIGGRGYTF
TRBV28,CASSQLGLGRNQPQHF
TRBV2,CASSALGQDFDQPQHF
TRBV12-5,CASGTSGKDTQYF
TRBV7-9,CASIRDRGYEQYF
TRBV11-3,CASSKTGAHEQYF
TRBV28,CASGWSGGYEQYF
TRBV7-2,CASSLVSASSYNSPLHF
TRBV6-6,CASSYSSDTEAFF
TRBV7-9,CASSYRTGVDGELFF
TRBV7-9,CASSPPGPGTAQETQYF
TRBV28,CASSHQGAGETQYF
TRBV5-8,CASSLDPDYRTEAFF
TRBV4-1,CASSQVGQGMQPQHF
TRBV28,CASNDRDSPREQYF
TRBV11-2,CASSFSQTQETQYF
TRBV13,CASSLGQVNSGNTIYF
TRBV6-6,CANWTSGRGETQYF
TRBV27,CASSLSWRGEKLFF
TRBV6-1,CASSRRGTLNTEAFF
TRBV9,CASSPGGTLNEKLFF
TRBV5-4,CASSPTGDSYNEQFF
TRBV2,CASSANRVSYNSPLHF